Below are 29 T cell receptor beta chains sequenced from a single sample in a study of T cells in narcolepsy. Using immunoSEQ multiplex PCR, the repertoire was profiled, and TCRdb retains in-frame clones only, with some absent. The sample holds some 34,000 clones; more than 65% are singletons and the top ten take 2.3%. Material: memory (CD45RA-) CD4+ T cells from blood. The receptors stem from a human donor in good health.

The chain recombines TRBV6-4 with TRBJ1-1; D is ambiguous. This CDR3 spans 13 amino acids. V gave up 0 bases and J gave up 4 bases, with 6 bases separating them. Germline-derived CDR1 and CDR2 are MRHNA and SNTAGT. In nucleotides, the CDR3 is TGTGCCAGCAGTGACTCGATGACCACTGAAGCTTTCTTT. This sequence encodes CASSDSMTTEAFF.

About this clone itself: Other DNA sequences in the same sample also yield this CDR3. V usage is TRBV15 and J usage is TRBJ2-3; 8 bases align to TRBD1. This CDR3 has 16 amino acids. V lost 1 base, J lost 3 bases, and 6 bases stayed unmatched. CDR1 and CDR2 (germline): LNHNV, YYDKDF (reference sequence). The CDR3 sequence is CATSRGSGGVTDTQYF. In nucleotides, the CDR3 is TGTGCCACCAGCAGAGGTTCAGGGGGCGTAACAGATACGCAGTATTTT.

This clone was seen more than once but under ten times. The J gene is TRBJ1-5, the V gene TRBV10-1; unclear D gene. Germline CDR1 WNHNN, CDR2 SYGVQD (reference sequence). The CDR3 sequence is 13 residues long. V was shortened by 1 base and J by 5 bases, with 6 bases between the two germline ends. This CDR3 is CASSEYSHQPQHF. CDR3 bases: TGCGCCAGCAGTGAGTACTCTCATCAGCCCCAGCATTTT.

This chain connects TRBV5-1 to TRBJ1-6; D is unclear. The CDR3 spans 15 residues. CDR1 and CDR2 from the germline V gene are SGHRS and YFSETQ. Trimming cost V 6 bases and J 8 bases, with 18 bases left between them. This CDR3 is CASTRSLGSDSPLHF. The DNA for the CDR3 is TGCGCCAGCACCCGATCTCTCGGTTCCGATTCACCCCTCCACTTT.

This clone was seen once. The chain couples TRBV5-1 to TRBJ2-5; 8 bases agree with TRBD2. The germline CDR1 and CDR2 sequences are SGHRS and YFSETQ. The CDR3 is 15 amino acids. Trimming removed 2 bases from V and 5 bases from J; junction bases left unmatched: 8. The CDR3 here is CASSLLGGASETQYF. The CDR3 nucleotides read TGCGCCAGCAGCTTACTCGGGGGGGCATCCGAGACCCAGTACTTC.

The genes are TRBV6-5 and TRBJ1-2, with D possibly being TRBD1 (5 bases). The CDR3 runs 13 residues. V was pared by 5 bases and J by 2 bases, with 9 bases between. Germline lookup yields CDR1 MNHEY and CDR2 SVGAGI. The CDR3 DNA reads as TGTGCCAGCAGTGAACAGGCCAACTATGGCTACACCTTC. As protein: CASSEQANYGYTF.

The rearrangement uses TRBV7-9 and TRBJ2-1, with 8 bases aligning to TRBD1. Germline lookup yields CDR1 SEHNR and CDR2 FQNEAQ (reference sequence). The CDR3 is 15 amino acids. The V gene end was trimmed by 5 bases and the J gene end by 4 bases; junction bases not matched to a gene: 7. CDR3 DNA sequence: TGTGCCAGCAGCCCCAGGACAGGGTCGTACAATGAGCAGTTCTTC. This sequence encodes CASSPRTGSYNEQFF.

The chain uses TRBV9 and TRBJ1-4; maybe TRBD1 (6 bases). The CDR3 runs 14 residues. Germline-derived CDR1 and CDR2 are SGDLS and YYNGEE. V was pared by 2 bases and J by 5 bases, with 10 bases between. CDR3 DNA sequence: TGTGCCAGCAGCGTCTCCCAGGGGAATGAAAAACTGTTTTTT. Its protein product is CASSVSQGNEKLFF.

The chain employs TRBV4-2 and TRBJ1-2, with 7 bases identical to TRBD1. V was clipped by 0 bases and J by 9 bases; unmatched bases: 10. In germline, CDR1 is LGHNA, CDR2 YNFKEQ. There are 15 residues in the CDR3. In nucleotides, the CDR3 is TGTGCCAGCAGCCAAGAAACAGGGGCTCAGTTTAGCTACACCTTC. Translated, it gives CASSQETGAQFSYTF.

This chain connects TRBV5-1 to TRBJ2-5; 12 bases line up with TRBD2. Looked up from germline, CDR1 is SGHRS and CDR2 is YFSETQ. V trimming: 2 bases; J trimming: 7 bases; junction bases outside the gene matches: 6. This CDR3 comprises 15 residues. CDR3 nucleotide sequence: TGCGCCAGCAGCTTCAGGACTAGCGGGGAAGGGACCCAGTACTTC. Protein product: CASSFRTSGEGTQYF. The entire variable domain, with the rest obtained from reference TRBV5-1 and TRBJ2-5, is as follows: KAGVTQTPRYLIKTRGQQVTLSCSPISGHRSVSWYQQTPGQGLQFLFEYFSETQRNKGNFPGRFSGRQFSNSRSEMNVSTLELGDSALYLCASSFRTSGEGTQYFGPGTRLLVL.

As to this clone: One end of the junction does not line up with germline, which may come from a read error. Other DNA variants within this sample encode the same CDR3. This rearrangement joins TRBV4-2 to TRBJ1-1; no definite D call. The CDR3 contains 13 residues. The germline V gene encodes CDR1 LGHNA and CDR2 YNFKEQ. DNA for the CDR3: TGTGCCAGCAGCCAAGGGCAGAACACTGAGGCTTTCTTT. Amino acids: CASSQGQNTEAFF.

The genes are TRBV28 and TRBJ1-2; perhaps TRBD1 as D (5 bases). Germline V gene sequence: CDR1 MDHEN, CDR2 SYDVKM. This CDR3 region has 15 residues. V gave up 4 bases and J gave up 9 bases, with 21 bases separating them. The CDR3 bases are TGTGCCAGCAGTTCTGGGTCGGTACAGGTTTTCAGCTACACCTTC. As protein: CASSSGSVQVFSYTF.

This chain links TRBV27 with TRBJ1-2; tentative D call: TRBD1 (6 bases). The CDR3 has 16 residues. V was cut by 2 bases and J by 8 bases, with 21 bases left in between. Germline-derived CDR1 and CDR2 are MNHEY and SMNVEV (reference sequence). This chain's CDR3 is CASSLKFGWGAGGYTF. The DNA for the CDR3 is TGTGCCAGCAGTTTAAAATTCGGTTGGGGGGCAGGAGGCTACACCTTC.

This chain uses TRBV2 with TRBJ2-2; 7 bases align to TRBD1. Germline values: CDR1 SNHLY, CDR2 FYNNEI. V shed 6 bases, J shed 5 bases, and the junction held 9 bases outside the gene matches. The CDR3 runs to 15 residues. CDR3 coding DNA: TGTGCCAGCAGCGAGGGAAGGGGGCGAACCGGGGAGCTGTTTTTT. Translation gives CASSEGRGRTGELFF.

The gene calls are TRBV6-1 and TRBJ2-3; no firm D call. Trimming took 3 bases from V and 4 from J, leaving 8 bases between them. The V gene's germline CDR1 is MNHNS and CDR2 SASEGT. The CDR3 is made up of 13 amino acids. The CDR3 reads CASSDGLADTQYF. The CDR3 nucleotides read TGTGCCAGCAGTGACGGGCTGGCAGATACGCAGTATTTT.

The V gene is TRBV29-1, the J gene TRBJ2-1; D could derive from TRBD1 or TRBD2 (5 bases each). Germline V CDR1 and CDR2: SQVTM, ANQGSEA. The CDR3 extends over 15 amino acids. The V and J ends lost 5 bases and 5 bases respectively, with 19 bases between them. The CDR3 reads CSVLPHGARDNEQFF. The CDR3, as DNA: TGCAGCGTTTTACCACACGGGGCCCGGGACAATGAGCAGTTCTTC.

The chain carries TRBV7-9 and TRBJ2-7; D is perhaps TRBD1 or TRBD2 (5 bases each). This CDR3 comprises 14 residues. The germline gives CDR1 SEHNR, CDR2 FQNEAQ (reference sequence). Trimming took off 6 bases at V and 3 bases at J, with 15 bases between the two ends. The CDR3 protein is CASRGEADSYEQYF. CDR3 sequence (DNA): TGTGCCAGCAGAGGGGAAGCGGATAGCTACGAGCAGTACTTC.

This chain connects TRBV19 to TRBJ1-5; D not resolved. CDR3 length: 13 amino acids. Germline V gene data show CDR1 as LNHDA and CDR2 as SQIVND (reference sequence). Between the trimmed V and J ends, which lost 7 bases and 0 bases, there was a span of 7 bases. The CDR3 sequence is CASKASSNQPQHF. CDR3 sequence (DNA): TGTGCCAGTAAAGCCAGTAGCAATCAGCCCCAGCATTTT.

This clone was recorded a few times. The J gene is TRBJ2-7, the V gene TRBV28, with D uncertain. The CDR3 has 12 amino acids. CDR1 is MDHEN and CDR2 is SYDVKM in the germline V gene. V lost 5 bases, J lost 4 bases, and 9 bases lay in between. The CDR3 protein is CASSTDGYEQYF. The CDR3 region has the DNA TGTGCCAGCAGTACCGACGGGTACGAGCAGTACTTC.

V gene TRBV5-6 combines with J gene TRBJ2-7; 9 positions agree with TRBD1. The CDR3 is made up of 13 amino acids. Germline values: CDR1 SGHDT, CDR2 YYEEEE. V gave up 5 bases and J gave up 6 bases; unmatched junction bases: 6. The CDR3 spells CASSLQGASEQYF. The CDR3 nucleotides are TGTGCCAGCAGTTTACAGGGGGCGTCCGAGCAGTACTTC.

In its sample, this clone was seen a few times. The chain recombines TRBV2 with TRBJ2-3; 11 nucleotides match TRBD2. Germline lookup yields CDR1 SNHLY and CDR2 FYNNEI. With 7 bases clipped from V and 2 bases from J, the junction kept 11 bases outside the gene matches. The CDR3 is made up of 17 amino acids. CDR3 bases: TGTGCCAGCAAAACCCTGACTAGCGGGGAGAACACAGATACGCAGTATTTT. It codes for CASKTLTSGENTDTQYF.

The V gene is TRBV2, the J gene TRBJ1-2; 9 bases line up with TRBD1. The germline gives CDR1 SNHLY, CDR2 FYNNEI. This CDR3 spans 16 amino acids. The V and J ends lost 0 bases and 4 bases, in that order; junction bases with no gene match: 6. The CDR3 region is CASSEARDRAAYGYTF. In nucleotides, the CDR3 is TGTGCCAGCAGTGAAGCCCGGGACAGGGCGGCCTATGGCTACACCTTC.

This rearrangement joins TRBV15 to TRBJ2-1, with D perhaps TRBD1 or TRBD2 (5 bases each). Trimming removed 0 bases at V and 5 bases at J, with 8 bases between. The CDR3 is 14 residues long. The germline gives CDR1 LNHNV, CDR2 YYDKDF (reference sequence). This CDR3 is CATSRDGGNNEQFF. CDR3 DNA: TGTGCCACCAGCAGAGATGGGGGAAACAATGAGCAGTTCTTC.

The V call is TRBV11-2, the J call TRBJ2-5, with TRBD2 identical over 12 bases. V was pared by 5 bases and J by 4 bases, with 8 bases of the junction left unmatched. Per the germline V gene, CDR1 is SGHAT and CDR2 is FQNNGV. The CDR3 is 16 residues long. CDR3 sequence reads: CASSPRLAGVPETQYF. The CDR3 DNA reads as TGTGCCAGCAGCCCCCGACTAGCGGGAGTCCCAGAGACCCAGTACTTC.

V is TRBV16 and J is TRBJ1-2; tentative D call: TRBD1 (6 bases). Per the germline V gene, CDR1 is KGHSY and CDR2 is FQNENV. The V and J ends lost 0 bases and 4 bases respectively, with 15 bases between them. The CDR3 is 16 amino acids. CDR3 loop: CASSQSTGRSTYGYTF. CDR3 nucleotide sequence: TGTGCCAGCAGCCAATCAACAGGGCGTTCCACCTATGGCTACACCTTC.

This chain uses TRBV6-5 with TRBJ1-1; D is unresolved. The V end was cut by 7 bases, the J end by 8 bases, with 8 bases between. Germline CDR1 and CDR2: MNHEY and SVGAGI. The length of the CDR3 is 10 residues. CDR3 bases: TGTGCCAGCATCCATCGGGAAGCTTTCTTT. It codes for CASIHREAFF.

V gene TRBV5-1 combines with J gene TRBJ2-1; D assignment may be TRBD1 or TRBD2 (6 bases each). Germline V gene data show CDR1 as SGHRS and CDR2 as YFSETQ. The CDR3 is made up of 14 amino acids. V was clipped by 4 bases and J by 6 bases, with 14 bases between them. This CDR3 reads CASSPGGLINEQFF. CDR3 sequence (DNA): TGCGCCAGCAGCCCCGGGGGCCTAATCAATGAGCAGTTCTTC.

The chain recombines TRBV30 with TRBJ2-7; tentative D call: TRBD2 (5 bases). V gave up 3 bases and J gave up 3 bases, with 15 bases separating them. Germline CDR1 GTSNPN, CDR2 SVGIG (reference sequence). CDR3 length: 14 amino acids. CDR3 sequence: CAWRKASLGYEQYF. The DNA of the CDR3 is TGTGCCTGGAGGAAGGCTAGCTTGGGCTACGAGCAGTACTTC. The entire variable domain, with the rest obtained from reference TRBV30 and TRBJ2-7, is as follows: SQTIHQWPATLVQPVGSPLSLECTVEGTSNPNLYWYRQAAGRGLQLLFYSVGIGQISSEVPQNLSASRPQDRQFILSSKKLLLSDSGFYLCAWRKASLGYEQYFGPGTRLTVT.

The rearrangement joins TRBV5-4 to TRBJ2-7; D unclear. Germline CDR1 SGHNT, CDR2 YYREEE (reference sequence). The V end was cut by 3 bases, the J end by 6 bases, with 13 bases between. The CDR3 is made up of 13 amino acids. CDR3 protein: CASSSPRMGEQYF. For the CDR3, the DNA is TGTGCCAGCAGCTCGCCTCGTATGGGCGAGCAGTACTTC.